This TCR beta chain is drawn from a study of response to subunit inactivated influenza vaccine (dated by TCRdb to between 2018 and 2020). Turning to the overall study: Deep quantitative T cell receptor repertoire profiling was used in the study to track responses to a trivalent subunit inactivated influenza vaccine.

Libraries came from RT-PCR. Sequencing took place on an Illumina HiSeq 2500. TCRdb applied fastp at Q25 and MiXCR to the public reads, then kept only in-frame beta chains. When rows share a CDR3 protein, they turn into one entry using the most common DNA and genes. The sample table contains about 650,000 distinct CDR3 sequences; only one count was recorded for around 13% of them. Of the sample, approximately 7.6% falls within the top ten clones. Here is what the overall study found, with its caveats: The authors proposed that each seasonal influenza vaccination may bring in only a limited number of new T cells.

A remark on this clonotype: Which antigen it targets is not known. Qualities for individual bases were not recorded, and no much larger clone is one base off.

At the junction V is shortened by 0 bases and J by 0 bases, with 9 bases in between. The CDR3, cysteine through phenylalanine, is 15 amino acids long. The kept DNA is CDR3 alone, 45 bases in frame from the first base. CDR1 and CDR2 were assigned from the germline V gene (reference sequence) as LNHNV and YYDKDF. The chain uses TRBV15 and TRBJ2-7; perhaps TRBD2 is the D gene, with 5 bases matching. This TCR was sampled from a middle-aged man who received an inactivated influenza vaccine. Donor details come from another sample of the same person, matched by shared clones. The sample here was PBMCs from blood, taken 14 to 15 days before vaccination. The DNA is TGTGCCACCAGCAGAGATCCGGGGAGCTCCTACGAGCAGTACTTC. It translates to CATSRDPGSSYEQYF.